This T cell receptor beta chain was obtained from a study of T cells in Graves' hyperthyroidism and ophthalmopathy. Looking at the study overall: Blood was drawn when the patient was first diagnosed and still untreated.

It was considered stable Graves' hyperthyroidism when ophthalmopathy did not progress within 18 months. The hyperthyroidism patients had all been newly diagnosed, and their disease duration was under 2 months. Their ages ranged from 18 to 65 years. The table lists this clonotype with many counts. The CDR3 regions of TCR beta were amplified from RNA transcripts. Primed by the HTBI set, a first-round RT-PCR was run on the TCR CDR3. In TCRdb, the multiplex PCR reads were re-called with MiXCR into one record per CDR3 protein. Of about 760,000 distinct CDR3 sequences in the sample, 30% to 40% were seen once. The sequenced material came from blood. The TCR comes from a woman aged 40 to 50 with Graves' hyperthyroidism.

This CDR3 is CSAYDKGGRGYTF. In nucleotides, the CDR3 is TGCAGTGCCTACGATAAAGGGGGGAGAGGCTACACCTTC. V usage is TRBV20-1 and J usage is TRBJ1-2; possible D gene TRBD1, 6 bases. Germline values: CDR1 DFQATT, CDR2 SNEGSKA (reference sequence). The ends were cut back, 6 bases at V and 8 bases at J, with 19 bases in the middle. CDR3 length: 13 amino acids.